This T cell receptor (beta chain) was recovered during a study of glioma-infiltrating T cells. General study points: Gliomas, especially low-grade, showed above-expected tissue-blood divergence; non-neoplastic patients showed below. Patients with low tissue-blood divergence carried a signature set of shared blood CDR3 motifs. Only very few CDR3 sequences appeared in both tissue and blood.

Using RNA template, CDR3s of TCR alpha and beta were amplified with iRepertoire arm-PCR. TCRdb re-called the multiplex PCR reads through MiXCR, storing one row per CDR3 protein. This sample carries a few hundred thousand distinct CDR3 sequences, less than 50% of them seen once, and the ten largest clones take more than 10%. Germline-derived CDR1 and CDR2 are SGHNT and YYREEE (reference sequence). This CDR3 is 16 amino acids long. The trim removed 3 bases at V and 7 bases at J, leaving 9 bases unmatched. This clonotype was found once. What it binds is not known. The sample consisted of glioma tissue, nonneoplastic brain tissue, or PBMCs (not recorded which). This TCR was sampled from a human donor with low-grade glioma or glioblastoma, undergoing nonglioma brain surgery, or in good health (not recorded which). The chain employs TRBV5-4 and TRBJ2-1; 11 bases match TRBD2. The CDR3: CASSYLTSGSLNEQFF. CDR3 bases: TGTGCCAGCAGCTACCTAACTAGCGGGAGTTTAAATGAGCAGTTCTTC.